The source of this TCR beta chain is a study of CD8+CD57+ T cells in acquired aplastic anemia. About the study: Sorted cells (CD4+ and CD8+) yielded DNA amounts that averaged about 3.4 ug.

This clonotype was seen repeatedly, ten times or more. V gave up 5 bases and J gave up 6 bases, with 11 bases separating them. CDR1 and CDR2 from the germline V gene are SGHVS and FQNEAQ. The CDR3 extends over 14 amino acids. Patients chosen for sequencing had CD8+CD57+ cells that had expanded, as shown by flow cytometry. Patients were therapy-naive when their blood was sampled. The TCR beta profiling, which covered VDJ combination and CDR3 sequence, was carried out using genomic DNA as the template. Via MiXCR, TCRdb re-called the reads, giving one row per CDR3 protein. The sample holds approximately 200,000 distinct CDR3 sequences; about half are singletons and the top ten take 20%.

The receptor comes from a human donor with aplastic anemia. The sequenced sample consisted of sorted CD4+, CD8+, or CD8+CD57+ T cells (not recorded which) from PBMCs. This rearrangement joins TRBV7-8 to TRBJ1-6; perhaps TRBD1 as D (6 bases). The CDR3 sequence is CASSLGAFNSPLHF. The CDR3 nucleotides are TGTGCCAGCAGCCTGGGGGCCTTTAATTCACCCCTCCACTTT.